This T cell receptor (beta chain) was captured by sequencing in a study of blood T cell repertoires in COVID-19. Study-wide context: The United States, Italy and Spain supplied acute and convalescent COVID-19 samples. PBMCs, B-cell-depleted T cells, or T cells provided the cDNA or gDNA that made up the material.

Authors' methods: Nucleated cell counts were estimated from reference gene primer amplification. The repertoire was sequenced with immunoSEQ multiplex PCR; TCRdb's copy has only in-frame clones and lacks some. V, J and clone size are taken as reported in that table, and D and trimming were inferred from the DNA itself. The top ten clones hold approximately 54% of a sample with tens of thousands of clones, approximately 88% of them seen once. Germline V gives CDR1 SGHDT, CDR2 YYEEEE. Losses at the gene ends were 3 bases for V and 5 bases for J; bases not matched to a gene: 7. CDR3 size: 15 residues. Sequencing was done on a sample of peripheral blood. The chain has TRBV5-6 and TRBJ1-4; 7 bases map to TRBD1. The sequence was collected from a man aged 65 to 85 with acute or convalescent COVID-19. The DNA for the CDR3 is TGTGCCAGCAGCTCGTTACAGGGGACGAATGAAAAACTGTTTTTT. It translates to CASSSLQGTNEKLFF. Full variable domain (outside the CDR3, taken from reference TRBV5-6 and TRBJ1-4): DAGVTQSPTHLIKTRGQQVTLRCSPKSGHDTVSWYQQALGQGPQFIFQYYEEEERQRGNFPDRFSGHQFPNYSSELNVNALLLGDSALYLCASSSLQGTNEKLFFGSGTQLSVL.